A selection of T cell receptor beta chains follows, all from one sample in a study of Ad26.COV2.S vaccination and SARS-CoV-2 variants. The protocol was immunoSEQ multiplex PCR, while the TCRdb copy is restricted to in-frame clones and leaves out a portion. The data show about 280,000 clones, more than 75% seen once. This specimen was peripheral blood, taken in a trial of Ad26.COV2.S vaccine versus placebo. Source of these receptors: a person between 18 and 60 years old who received the Ad26.COV2.S COVID-19 vaccine or a placebo. Both conserved end residues are part of each CDR3. A D gene is named only where the DNA matches it firmly. Size values are once, few and many counts, or a class for expanded clones, and some rows have none.

j_call: TRBJ2-1
clone_size: -
v_call: TRBV5-1
d_call: TRBD2
cdr3_nt: TGCGCCAGCAGCCCTCCCCTAGCGGGGAACAATGAGCAGTTCTTC
cdr3_aa: CASSPPLAGNNEQFF

j_call: TRBJ2-2
clone_size: once
v_call: TRBV6-5
d_call: TRBD2
cdr3_nt: TGTGCCAGCAGCGGTGGGGGAGGGGTTGACGGGGAGCTGTTTTTT
cdr3_aa: CASSGGGGVDGELFF

j_call: TRBJ2-1
clone_size: -
v_call: TRBV5-1
d_call: TRBD2
cdr3_nt: TGCGCCAGCAGCTCGGGAGGGCGAAACAATGAGCAGTTCTTC
cdr3_aa: CASSSGGRNNEQFF

j_call: TRBJ2-3
clone_size: once
v_call: TRBV5-6
d_call: -
cdr3_nt: TGTGCCAGCAGCTTTGGGGTTGGGGCAGATACGCAGTATTTT
cdr3_aa: CASSFGVGADTQYF

j_call: TRBJ2-6
clone_size: -
v_call: TRBV5-8
d_call: -
cdr3_nt: TGTGCCAGCAGCCGGCGGGGCTCTGGGGCCAACGTCCTGACTTTC
cdr3_aa: CASSRRGSGANVLTF

j_call: TRBJ2-7
clone_size: -
v_call: TRBV6-1
d_call: TRBD2
cdr3_nt: TGTGCCAGCAGTGAAGGGCTAGCGGCCTCCTACGAGCAGTACTTC
cdr3_aa: CASSEGLAASYEQYF

j_call: TRBJ2-1
clone_size: -
v_call: TRBV19
d_call: TRBD2
cdr3_nt: TGTGCCAGTAGTATAGTGAGCGGGGGGGTGAATGAGCAGTTCTTC
cdr3_aa: CASSIVSGGVNEQFF

j_call: TRBJ1-1
clone_size: -
v_call: TRBV2
d_call: -
cdr3_nt: TGTGCCAGCAGGATTGGGAGGGGAGAAACTGAAGCTTTCTTT
cdr3_aa: CASRIGRGETEAFF

j_call: TRBJ2-7
clone_size: -
v_call: TRBV25-1
d_call: -
cdr3_nt: TGTGCCAGCAGTATGCTTGGGTTCTCCTACGAGCAGTACTTC
cdr3_aa: CASSMLGFSYEQYF

j_call: TRBJ1-1
clone_size: -
v_call: TRBV7-2
d_call: TRBD1
cdr3_nt: TGTGCCAGCAGCCCACAGGGGGCGCGGACTGAAGCTTTCTTT
cdr3_aa: CASSPQGARTEAFF

j_call: TRBJ2-1
clone_size: -
v_call: TRBV2
d_call: TRBD2
cdr3_nt: TGTGCCAGCATTGGACTAGCGGGACCGAAAGACTCCTACAATGAGCAGTTCTTC
cdr3_aa: CASIGLAGPKDSYNEQFF

j_call: TRBJ1-2
clone_size: -
v_call: TRBV3-1/TRBV3-2
d_call: TRBD1
cdr3_nt: TGTGCCAGCAGCCAAGCCGGGACAGGGGGCGGAACAGGCTACACCTTC
cdr3_aa: CASSQAGTGGGTGYTF

j_call: TRBJ1-2
clone_size: -
v_call: TRBV19
d_call: -
cdr3_nt: TGTGCCAGTAGTATAGCGGGACGAGGGAGTAGGGGCTACACCTTC
cdr3_aa: CASSIAGRGSRGYTF

j_call: TRBJ1-2
clone_size: -
v_call: TRBV27
d_call: -
cdr3_nt: TGTGCCAGCAGCTCCGACGGACCAAACTATGGCTACACCTTC
cdr3_aa: CASSSDGPNYGYTF

j_call: TRBJ1-2
clone_size: -
v_call: TRBV6-5
d_call: -
cdr3_nt: TGTGCCAGCACTTCGGGCAGTAACTATGGCTACACCTTC
cdr3_aa: CASTSGSNYGYTF